These 6 T cell receptor beta chains share one sample of origin, sequenced in a study of blood T cell repertoires in COVID-19. The repertoire was sequenced with immunoSEQ multiplex PCR; TCRdb's copy has only in-frame clones and lacks some. The data hold 190,000 or so clones, with approximately 87% observed a single time. Material: peripheral blood. The receptors stem from a woman aged 18-35 years who had recovered from COVID-19.

This sequence joins TRBV5-8 and TRBJ2-1; possibly TRBD2 for D (7 bases). V was clipped by 4 bases and J by 4 bases, with 15 bases between them. The CDR3 extends over 15 amino acids. Per the germline V gene, CDR1 is SGHTS and CDR2 is YDEGEE. The DNA for the CDR3 is TGTGCCAGCAGCAACCGGGGGGCCCTATACAATGAGCAGTTCTTC. This translates into CASSNRGALYNEQFF.

The rearrangement links TRBV5-6 to TRBJ2-1, with D hard to call. Germline CDR1 and CDR2: SGHDT and YYEEEE. V was trimmed by 0 bases and J by 2 bases, leaving 6 bases between them. The CDR3 contains 14 residues. The CDR3 sequence: CASSLGDTYNEQFF. The CDR3 DNA reads TGTGCCAGCAGCTTGGGTGACACCTACAATGAGCAGTTCTTC. Together with reference TRBV5-6 and TRBJ2-1, the CDR3 gives the full variable domain: DAGVTQSPTHLIKTRGQQVTLRCSPKSGHDTVSWYQQALGQGPQFIFQYYEEEERQRGNFPDRFSGHQFPNYSSELNVNALLLGDSALYLCASSLGDTYNEQFFGPGTRLTVL.

CDR3 protein: CASMRLAGAYNEQFF. The CDR3 nucleotides read TGTGCCAGCATGCGGCTAGCGGGGGCCTACAATGAGCAGTTCTTC. The rearrangement joins TRBV27 to TRBJ2-1, with 10 bases that match TRBD2. The germline CDR1 and CDR2 sequences are MNHEY and SMNVEV (reference sequence). The CDR3 is 15 residues long. Losses at the gene ends were 7 bases for V and 2 bases for J; bases not matched to a gene: 5.

This clone was found a few times. This chain connects TRBV18 to TRBJ1-1; TRBD1 agrees at 7 bases. The germline CDR1 and CDR2 sequences are KGHSH and LQKENI. The ends lost 2 bases at V and 1 base at J; junction bases unmatched: 7. The CDR3 has 16 amino acids. The CDR3 protein is CASSPSEGARNTEAFF. In DNA, the CDR3 is TGTGCCAGCTCACCATCTGAGGGGGCCAGGAACACTGAAGCTTTCTTT.

The gene calls are TRBV7-9 and TRBJ2-3, with D possibly matching TRBD1 (5 bases). CDR1 SEHNR and CDR2 FQNEAQ come from the germline V gene (reference sequence). The length of the CDR3 is 13 residues. V lost 1 base and J lost 10, with 12 bases in between. CDR3 amino acids: CASSLEGPLAQYF. The CDR3, as DNA: TGTGCCAGCAGCTTAGAGGGGCCTTTGGCGCAGTATTTT. Supplemented by reference TRBV7-9 and TRBJ2-3, the full variable domain reads DTGVSQNPRHKITKRGQNVTFRCDPISEHNRLYWYRQTLGQGPEFLTYFQNEAQLEKSRLLSDRFSAERPKGSFSTLEIQRTEQGDSAMYLCASSLEGPLAQYFGPGTRLTVL.

The rearrangement uses TRBV27 and TRBJ2-5; 10 positions agree with TRBD1. The CDR3 extends over 15 amino acids. With V trimmed by 2 bases and J by 5 bases, 5 bases remained unmatched. From germline, CDR1 is MNHEY and CDR2 SMNVEV (reference sequence). CDR3 sequence (DNA): TGTGCCAGCAGTTTAGGGGGACAGGGGAGGGAGACCCAGTACTTC. Protein sequence: CASSLGGQGRETQYF.